This T cell receptor (beta chain) was captured by sequencing in a study of early T cells in non-severe SARS-CoV-2 infection. Overall study context: Sequencing of unsorted whole blood was done on bulk RNA, leaving chains unpaired.

The sample holds a few counts of this clonotype. The antigen is not known. Study-wide results and limits: Using VDJdb, the matching emphasized anti-spike CD8 responses while missing private and CD4 specificities.

Attachment of unique molecular identifiers was made to individual cDNA molecules. TCRdb reprocessed the 5' RACE reads via MiXCR and lists one record per CDR3 protein. This sample has approximately 120,000 distinct CDR3 sequences, with about 15% found just once. This clonotype was sampled from an adult who was a healthcare worker with PCR-confirmed SARS-CoV-2 infection or an uninfected control (not recorded which). Sequencing used whole blood.

This chain's CDR3 is CASSRRGLTEAFF. In DNA form, the CDR3 reads TGTGCCAGCAGCCGCAGGGGGCTTACTGAAGCTTTCTTT. The gene calls are TRBV7-9 and TRBJ1-1, with 8 bases fitting TRBD1. V lost 5 bases and J lost 5; bases outside the gene matches: 4. Germline lookup yields CDR1 SEHNR and CDR2 FQNEAQ (reference sequence). The length of the CDR3 is 13 residues.